This TCR beta chain stems from a study of T cells after yellow fever vaccination. TCR cDNA, made by 5'RACE template switching, carried an added universal primer site and UMIs. Via MiXCR, TCRdb re-called the 5' RACE reads, giving one row per CDR3 protein. Here the sample spans some 160,000 distinct CDR3 sequences, roughly 9% being singletons. The CDR3 runs 16 residues. Germline assignment: CDR1 SEHNR and CDR2 FQNEAQ (reference sequence). Trimming cost V 6 bases and J 5 bases, with 22 bases left between them. The receptor comes from a man younger than 35 who received the YFV17D yellow fever vaccine. Here the sequenced sample was CD8+ T cells sorted from PBMCs, taken 45 days after the yellow fever booster vaccination. The chain couples TRBV7-9 to TRBJ2-5; a possible D gene is TRBD1 (5 bases). CDR3 sequence reads: CASSLSITGWDETQYF. The CDR3, as DNA: TGTGCCAGCAGTTTAAGCATTACAGGATGGGATGAGACCCAGTACTTC.